This entry is about one T cell receptor beta chain. Unique molecular identifiers were built into the TCRbeta library. MiXCR was run by TCRdb on the PCR reads, yielding one entry per CDR3 protein. The sample comprises 500,000 or so distinct CDR3 sequences, 32% of which are singletons, and more than 2% rests with the top ten. This record comes from a study of T-cell reconstitution after alpha-beta-depleted transplantation in children. The CDR3 sequence is 15 residues long. V lost 3 bases, J lost 7 bases, and 6 bases stayed unmatched. Per germline, CDR1 SGHRS and CDR2 YFSETQ. The specimen was PBMCs from the stem cell graft donor, collected from the stem cell graft. The gene calls are TRBV5-1 and TRBJ2-1, with 11 nucleotides matching TRBD2. This TCR was sampled from a human donor who donated a stem cell graft to a child with aplastic anemia. The CDR3 bases are TGCGCCAGCAGCTCCCCTAGCGGGAGGATGAATGAGCAGTTCTTC. It translates to CASSSPSGRMNEQFF.